The 17 T cell receptor beta chains presented below share a single source sample, sequenced in a study of shared clonotypes between healthy human individuals. Some clones are missing from TCRdb's copy, which holds only in-frame ones; the method was immunoSEQ multiplex PCR. Of millions of clones listed, 90% to 95% are singletons. The sequenced sample was naive CD4+ T cells from PBMCs. Subset given: CD45RA+ positively selected. The source is a man younger than 35 in good health. Some clones in this sample may be carry-over from other donors' samples.

The chain links TRBV2 to TRBJ1-2; no firm D call. CDR1 is SNHLY and CDR2 is FYNNEI in the germline V gene. The V end was cut by 7 bases, the J end by 6 bases, with 9 bases between. This CDR3 comprises 11 residues. This CDR3 is CASTQNHGYTF. CDR3 DNA: TGTGCCAGCACTCAGAATCATGGCTACACCTTC.

This chain connects TRBV15 to TRBJ1-2; tentatively, D is TRBD1 (5 bases). CDR1 LNHNV and CDR2 YYDKDF come from the germline V gene (reference sequence). The V and J ends lost 6 bases and 4 bases respectively, with 15 bases between them. This CDR3 has 14 residues. Here the CDR3 reads CATRRGGGLYGYTF. The CDR3, as DNA: TGTGCCACCAGGAGGGGTGGGGGTCTCTATGGCTACACCTTC.

The chain recombines TRBV7-3 with TRBJ2-2, with a weak D call TRBD1 (5 bases). Trimming left V 2 bases short and J 5 bases short, with 9 bases between. The CDR3 is made up of 14 amino acids. Germline assignment: CDR1 SGHTA and CDR2 FQGTGA. The CDR3 nucleotides are TGTGCCAGCAGCTTATTTGGACAAACCGGGGAGCTGTTTTTT. Its protein product is CASSLFGQTGELFF. Variable domain in full (rest from reference TRBV7-3 and TRBJ2-2): GAGVSQTPSNKVTEKGKYVELRCDPISGHTALYWYRQSLGQGPEFLIYFQGTGAADDSGLPNDRFFAVRPEGSVSTLKIQRTERGDSAVYLCASSLFGQTGELFFGEGSRLTVL.

This chain links TRBV7-2 with TRBJ2-1; weak D call: TRBD1 (5 bases). Germline loops: CDR1 SGHTA, CDR2 FQGNSA. With 0 bases removed from V and 12 bases from J, the gap between germline ends came to 15 bases. There are 14 residues in the CDR3. Here the CDR3 reads CASSLARATITQFF. In DNA form, the CDR3 reads TGTGCCAGCAGCTTAGCCAGGGCGACCATAACGCAGTTCTTC. The variable domain in full, completed from reference TRBV7-2 and TRBJ2-1, reads GAGVSQSPSNKVTEKGKDVELRCDPISGHTALYWYRQSLGQGLEFLIYFQGNSAPDKSGLPSDRFSAERTGGSVSTLTIQRTQQEDSAVYLCASSLARATITQFFGPGTRLTVL.

This clone was counted once. The chain is built from TRBV9 and TRBJ2-7; D is unresolved. The ends were cut back, 0 bases at V and 2 bases at J, with 18 bases in the middle. In germline, CDR1 is SGDLS, CDR2 YYNGEE. There are 17 residues in the CDR3. CDR3 DNA sequence: TGTGCCAGCAGCGTAGCATCAGCTCCTAACGTCCCCTACGAGCAGTACTTC. As protein: CASSVASAPNVPYEQYF.

The rearrangement links TRBV14 to TRBJ2-7; 7 bases match TRBD2. CDR1 is SGHDN, CDR2 FVKESK, per germline. The trim removed 1 base at V and 4 bases at J, leaving 16 bases unmatched. The length of the CDR3 is 18 residues. This CDR3 reads CASSQGGASGTIRYEQYF. DNA for the CDR3: TGTGCCAGCAGCCAAGGAGGGGCCTCCGGGACTATCCGATACGAGCAGTACTTC.

In its sample, this clone was seen once. The chain combines TRBV7-9 with TRBJ2-7; TRBD2 matches 14 bases. In germline, CDR1 is SEHNR, CDR2 FQNEAQ (reference sequence). The CDR3 spans 14 residues. The J segment lost 9 bases and the V segment lost 9 bases, leaving 10 bases of the junction unmatched. Here the CDR3 reads CASGTSGSQSAQYF. CDR3 in DNA: TGTGCCAGTGGGACTAGCGGGAGTCAATCGGCGCAGTACTTC.

The V and J genes are TRBV5-1 and TRBJ1-3; no firm D call. V shed 5 bases and J shed 2 bases, with 8 bases lying between them. Germline assignment: CDR1 SGHRS and CDR2 YFSETQ. This CDR3 region has 13 residues. DNA of the CDR3: TGCGCCAGCAGAAGGGAACCTGGAAACACCATATATTTT. Translation: CASRREPGNTIYF.

The chain combines TRBV18 with TRBJ2-2, with unresolved D. Germline lookup yields CDR1 KGHSH and CDR2 LQKENI. This CDR3 is built from 15 residues. V was shortened by 2 bases and J by 1 base, with 8 bases between the two germline ends. In DNA form, the CDR3 reads TGTGCCAGCTCACCATTGGGCTTGAACACCGGGGAGCTGTTTTTT. Its protein is CASSPLGLNTGELFF. Complete variable domain (other parts from reference TRBV18 and TRBJ2-2): NAGVMQNPRHLVRRRGQEARLRCSPMKGHSHVYWYRQLPEEGLKFMVYLQKENIIDESGMPKERFSAEFPKEGPSILRIQQVVRGDSAAYFCASSPLGLNTGELFFGEGSRLTVL.

The gene calls are TRBV7-2 and TRBJ2-1; D is ambiguous. V dropped 2 bases and J dropped 4 bases, with 6 bases sitting between them. This CDR3 has 13 residues. Germline CDR1 and CDR2: SGHTA and FQGNSA. The CDR3: CASSLIQYNEQFF. DNA of the CDR3: TGTGCCAGCAGCTTAATCCAGTACAATGAGCAGTTCTTC.

The chain has TRBV28 and TRBJ2-7; D not resolved. V was pared by 1 base and J by 0 bases, with 7 bases between. The CDR3 is made up of 14 amino acids. Looked up from germline, CDR1 is MDHEN and CDR2 is SYDVKM. The CDR3 spells CASSLLLPSYEQYF. The CDR3 DNA is TGTGCCAGCAGTTTATTACTACCCTCCTACGAGCAGTACTTC.

About this clone: This specimen includes other DNA sequences encoding the same CDR3. The chain couples TRBV18 to TRBJ2-1; 14 bases map to TRBD2. There are 16 residues in the CDR3. Germline CDR1 and CDR2: KGHSH and LQKENI. Trimming at V came to 3 bases and at J to 5 bases, leaving 3 bases not matched to a gene. CDR3 coding DNA: TGTGCCAGCTCACCGGGACTAGCGGGAGCTAACAATGAGCAGTTCTTC. Its translation: CASSPGLAGANNEQFF.

The V call is TRBV29-1, the J call TRBJ1-2; a possible D gene is TRBD1 (5 bases). The V gene's germline CDR1 is SQVTM and CDR2 ANQGSEA. The CDR3 totals 12 residues. Trimming took off 3 bases at V and 3 bases at J, with 8 bases between the two ends. For the CDR3, the DNA is TGCAGCGTTGAGGGGGGTGACTATGGCTACACCTTC. This translates into CSVEGGDYGYTF.

Turning to this clone: This sample also contains other DNA sequences that code for the same CDR3. The rearrangement uses TRBV7-2 and TRBJ1-2, with D uncertain. V was clipped by 5 bases and J by 7 bases, with 11 bases between them. The CDR3 extends over 12 amino acids. CDR1 and CDR2 (germline): SGHTA, FQGNSA. CDR3 sequence (DNA): TGTGCCAGCAGCCTCGCTCTAGGTGGCTACACCTTC. Its translation is CASSLALGGYTF.

This clone was counted only a few times. V gene TRBV11-2 combines with J gene TRBJ2-3; perhaps TRBD2 as D (5 bases). The germline V gene has CDR1 SGHAT and CDR2 FQNNGV. The CDR3 consists of 16 residues. V was clipped by 7 bases and J by 2 bases, with 19 bases between them. The CDR3 region is CASTLAGNPTTDTQYF. The CDR3 nucleotides are TGTGCCAGCACCCTCGCCGGGAACCCCACCACAGATACGCAGTATTTT.

This chain links TRBV30 with TRBJ1-1; no firm D call. The CDR3 has 14 amino acids. Between the trimmed V and J ends, which lost 0 bases and 5 bases, there was a span of 13 bases. Germline V CDR1 and CDR2: GTSNPN, SVGIG (reference sequence). This CDR3 is CAWSVEGRGTEAFF. The CDR3 bases are TGTGCCTGGAGTGTGGAAGGGAGAGGGACTGAAGCTTTCTTT.

The rearrangement uses TRBV4-1 and TRBJ1-5; TRBD1 matches 9 bases. V lost 6 bases, J lost 4 bases, and 7 bases stayed unmatched. Germline lookup yields CDR1 MGHRA and CDR2 YSYEKL. The CDR3 is 15 amino acids. CDR3 nucleotide sequence: TGCGCCAGCAGGCAGACAGGGGGTCCAAATCAGCCCCAGCATTTT. Its translation is CASRQTGGPNQPQHF.